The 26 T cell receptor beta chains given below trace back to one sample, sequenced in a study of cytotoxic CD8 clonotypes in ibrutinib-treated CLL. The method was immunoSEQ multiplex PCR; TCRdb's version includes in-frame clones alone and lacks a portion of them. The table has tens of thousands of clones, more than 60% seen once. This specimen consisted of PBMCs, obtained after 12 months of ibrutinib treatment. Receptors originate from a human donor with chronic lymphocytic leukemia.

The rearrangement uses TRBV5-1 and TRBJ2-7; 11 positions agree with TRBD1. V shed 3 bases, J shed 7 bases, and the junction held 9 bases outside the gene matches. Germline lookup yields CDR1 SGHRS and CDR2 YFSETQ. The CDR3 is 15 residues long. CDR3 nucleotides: TGCGCCAGCAGCTGGGATGGACAGGGGGCTGGGGAGCAGTACTTC. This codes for CASSWDGQGAGEQYF.

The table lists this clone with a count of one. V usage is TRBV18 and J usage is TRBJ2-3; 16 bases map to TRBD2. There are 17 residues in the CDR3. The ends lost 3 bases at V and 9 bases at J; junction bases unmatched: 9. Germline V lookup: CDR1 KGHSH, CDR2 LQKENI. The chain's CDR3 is CASSPPGTSGRASTQYF. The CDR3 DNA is TGTGCCAGCTCACCTCCCGGGACTAGCGGGAGGGCATCGACGCAGTATTTT.

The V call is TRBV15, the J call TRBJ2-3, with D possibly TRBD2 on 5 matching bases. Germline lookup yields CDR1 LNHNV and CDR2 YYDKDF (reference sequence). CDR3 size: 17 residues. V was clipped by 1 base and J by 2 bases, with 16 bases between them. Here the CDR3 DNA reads TGTGCCACCAGCAGAGGAGGGCTTCAAGGGAACACAGATACGCAGTATTTT. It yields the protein CATSRGGLQGNTDTQYF. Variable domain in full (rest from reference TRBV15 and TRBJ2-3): DAMVIQNPRYQVTQFGKPVTLSCSQTLNHNVMYWYQQKSSQAPKLLFHYYDKDFNNEADTPDNFQSRRPNTSFCFLDIRSPGLGDTAMYLCATSRGGLQGNTDTQYFGPGTRLTVL.

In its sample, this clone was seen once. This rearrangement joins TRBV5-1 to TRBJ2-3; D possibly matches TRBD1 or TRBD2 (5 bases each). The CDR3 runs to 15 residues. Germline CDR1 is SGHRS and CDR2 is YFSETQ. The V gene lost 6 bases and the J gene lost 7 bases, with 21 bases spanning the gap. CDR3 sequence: CASTVGDRDSNTQYF. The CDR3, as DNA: TGCGCCAGCACGGTAGGGGACCGGGATTCTAATACGCAGTATTTT. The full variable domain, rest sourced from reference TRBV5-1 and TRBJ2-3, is KAGVTQTPRYLIKTRGQQVTLSCSPISGHRSVSWYQQTPGQGLQFLFEYFSETQRNKGNFPGRFSGRQFSNSRSEMNVSTLELGDSALYLCASTVGDRDSNTQYFGPGTRLTVL.

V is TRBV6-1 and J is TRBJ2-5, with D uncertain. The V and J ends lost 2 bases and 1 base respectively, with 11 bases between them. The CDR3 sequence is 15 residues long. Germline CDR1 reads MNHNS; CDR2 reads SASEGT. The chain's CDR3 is CASSEPQMGQETQYF. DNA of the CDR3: TGTGCCAGCAGTGAACCCCAAATGGGCCAAGAGACCCAGTACTTC.

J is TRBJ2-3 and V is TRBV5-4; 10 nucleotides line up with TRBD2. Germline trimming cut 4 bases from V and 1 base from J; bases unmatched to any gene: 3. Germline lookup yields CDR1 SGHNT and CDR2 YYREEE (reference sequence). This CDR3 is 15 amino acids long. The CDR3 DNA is TGTGCCAGCAGCCCTGGACTAGCGGGCACAGATACGCAGTATTTT. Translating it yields CASSPGLAGTDTQYF.

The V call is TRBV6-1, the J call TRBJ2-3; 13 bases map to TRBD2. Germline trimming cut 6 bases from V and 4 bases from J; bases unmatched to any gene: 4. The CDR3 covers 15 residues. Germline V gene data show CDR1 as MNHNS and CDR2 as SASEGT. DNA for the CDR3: TGTGCCAGCAGGCAACTAGCGGGAGGGGCAGATACGCAGTATTTT. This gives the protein CASRQLAGGADTQYF.

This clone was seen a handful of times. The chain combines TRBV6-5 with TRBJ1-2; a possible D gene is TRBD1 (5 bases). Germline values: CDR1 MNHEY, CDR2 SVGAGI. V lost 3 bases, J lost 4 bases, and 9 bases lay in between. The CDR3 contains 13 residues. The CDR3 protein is CASSYDRSYGYTF. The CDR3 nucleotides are TGTGCCAGCAGTTATGACAGATCCTATGGCTACACCTTC.

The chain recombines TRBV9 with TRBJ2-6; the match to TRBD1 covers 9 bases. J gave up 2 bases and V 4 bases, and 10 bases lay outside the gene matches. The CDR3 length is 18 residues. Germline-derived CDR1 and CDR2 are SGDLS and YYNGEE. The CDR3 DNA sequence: TGTGCCAGCAGCCCTCGGACAGGGGCGCCAACTGGGGCCAACGTCCTGACTTTC. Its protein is CASSPRTGAPTGANVLTF. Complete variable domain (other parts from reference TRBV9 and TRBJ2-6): DSGVTQTPKHLITATGQRVTLRCSPRSGDLSVYWYQQSLDQGLQFLIQYYNGEERAKGNILERFSAQQFPDLHSELNLSSLELGDSALYFCASSPRTGAPTGANVLTFGAGSRLTVL.

CDR3 region: CATSVRDRGFSEKLFF. CDR3 coding DNA: TGTGCCACCAGCGTCCGGGACAGGGGGTTCAGTGAAAAACTGTTTTTT. This chain connects TRBV15 to TRBJ1-4; the match to TRBD1 covers 11 bases. Germline V lookup: CDR1 LNHNV, CDR2 YYDKDF (reference sequence). This CDR3 contains 16 residues. J lost 7 bases, V lost 5 bases, and 9 bases had no gene match.

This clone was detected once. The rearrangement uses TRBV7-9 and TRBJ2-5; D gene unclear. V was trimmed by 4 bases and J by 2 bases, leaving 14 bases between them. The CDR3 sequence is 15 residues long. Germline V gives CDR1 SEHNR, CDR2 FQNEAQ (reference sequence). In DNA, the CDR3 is TGTGCCAGCAGCTCTTCGGAAGGTTGGCAAGAGACCCAGTACTTC. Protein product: CASSSSEGWQETQYF.

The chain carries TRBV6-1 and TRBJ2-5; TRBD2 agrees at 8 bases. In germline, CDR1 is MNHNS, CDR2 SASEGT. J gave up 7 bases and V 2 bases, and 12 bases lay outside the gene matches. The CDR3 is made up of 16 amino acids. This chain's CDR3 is CASSEITSGLSWTQYF. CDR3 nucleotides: TGTGCCAGCAGTGAAATAACTAGCGGACTTTCTTGGACCCAGTACTTC.

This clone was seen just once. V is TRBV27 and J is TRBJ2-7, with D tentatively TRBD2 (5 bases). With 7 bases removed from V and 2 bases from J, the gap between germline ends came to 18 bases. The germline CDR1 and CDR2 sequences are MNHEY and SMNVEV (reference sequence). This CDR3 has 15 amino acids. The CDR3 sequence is CASKNAGIETYEQYF. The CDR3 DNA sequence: TGTGCCAGCAAAAACGCCGGGATTGAAACCTACGAGCAGTACTTC.

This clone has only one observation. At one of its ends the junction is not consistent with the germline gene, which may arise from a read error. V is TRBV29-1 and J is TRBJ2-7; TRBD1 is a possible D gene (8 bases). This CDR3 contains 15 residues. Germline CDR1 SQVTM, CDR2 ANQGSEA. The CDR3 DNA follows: TGCAGCGTCGAAGGAACAGGGGGGGGGACCTACGAGCAGTACTTC. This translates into CSVEGTGGGTYEQYF.

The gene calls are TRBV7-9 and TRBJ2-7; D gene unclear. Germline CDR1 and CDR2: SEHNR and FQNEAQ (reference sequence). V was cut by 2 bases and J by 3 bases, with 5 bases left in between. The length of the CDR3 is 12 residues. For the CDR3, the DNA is TGTGCCAGCAGCTTATCCCTCTACGAGCAGTACTTC. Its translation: CASSLSLYEQYF.

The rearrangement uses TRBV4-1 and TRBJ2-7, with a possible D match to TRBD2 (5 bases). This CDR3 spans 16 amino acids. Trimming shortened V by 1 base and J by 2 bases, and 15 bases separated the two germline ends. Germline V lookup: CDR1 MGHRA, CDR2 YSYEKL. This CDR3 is CASSQVFRSGTYEQYF. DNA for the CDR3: TGCGCCAGCAGCCAAGTCTTCAGAAGCGGCACCTACGAGCAGTACTTC.

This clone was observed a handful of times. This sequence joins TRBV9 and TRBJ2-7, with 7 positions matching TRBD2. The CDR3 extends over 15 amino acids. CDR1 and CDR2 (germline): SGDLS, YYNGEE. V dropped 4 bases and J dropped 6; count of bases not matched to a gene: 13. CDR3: CASSPGTGGPPEQYF. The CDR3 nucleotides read TGTGCCAGCAGCCCGGGAACGGGAGGACCTCCCGAGCAGTACTTC.

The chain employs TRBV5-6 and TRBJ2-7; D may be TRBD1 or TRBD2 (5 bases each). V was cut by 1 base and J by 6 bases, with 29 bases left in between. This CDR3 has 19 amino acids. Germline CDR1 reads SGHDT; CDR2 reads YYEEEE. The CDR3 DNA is TGTGCCAGCAGCTTGACGGCAACGGTGTTTGGGGGTTCGGCGGGCGAGCAGTACTTC. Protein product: CASSLTATVFGGSAGEQYF.

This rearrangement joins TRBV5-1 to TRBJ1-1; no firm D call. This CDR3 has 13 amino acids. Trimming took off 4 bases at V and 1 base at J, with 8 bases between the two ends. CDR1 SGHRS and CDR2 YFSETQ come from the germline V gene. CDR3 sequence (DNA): TGCGCCAGCAGCCATACGGGGAACACTGAAGCTTTCTTT. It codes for CASSHTGNTEAFF. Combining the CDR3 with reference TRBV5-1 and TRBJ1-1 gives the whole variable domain KAGVTQTPRYLIKTRGQQVTLSCSPISGHRSVSWYQQTPGQGLQFLFEYFSETQRNKGNFPGRFSGRQFSNSRSEMNVSTLELGDSALYLCASSHTGNTEAFFGQGTRLTVV.

The CDR3 sequence is CASTLLRSRSYEQYF. CDR3 nucleotide sequence: TGTGCCAGCACCCTTCTTCGGTCTCGCTCCTACGAGCAGTACTTC. The chain joins TRBV28 to TRBJ2-7; unclear D gene. Per germline, CDR1 MDHEN and CDR2 SYDVKM. Deletions cut 7 bases from V and 0 bases from J, with 16 bases between. The CDR3 is 15 amino acids.

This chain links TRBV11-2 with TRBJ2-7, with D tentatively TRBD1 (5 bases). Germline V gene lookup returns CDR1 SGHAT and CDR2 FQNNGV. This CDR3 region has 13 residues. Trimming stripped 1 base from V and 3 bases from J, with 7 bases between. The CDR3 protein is CASSLVGDYEQYF. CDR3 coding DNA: TGTGCCAGCAGCTTAGTAGGGGACTACGAGCAGTACTTC.

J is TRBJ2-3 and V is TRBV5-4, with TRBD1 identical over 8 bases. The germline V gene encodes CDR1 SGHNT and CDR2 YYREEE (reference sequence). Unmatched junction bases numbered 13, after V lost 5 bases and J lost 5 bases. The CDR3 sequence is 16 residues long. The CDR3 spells CASRKPRTGYLDTQYF. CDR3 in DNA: TGTGCCAGCAGGAAACCCAGGACAGGGTATCTAGATACGCAGTATTTT. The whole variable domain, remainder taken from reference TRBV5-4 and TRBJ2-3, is ETGVTQSPTHLIKTRGQQVTLRCSSQSGHNTVSWYQQALGQGPQFIFQYYREEENGRGNFPPRFSGLQFPNYSSELNVNALELDDSALYLCASRKPRTGYLDTQYFGPGTRLTVL.

CDR3 DNA sequence: TGTGCCAGCGCCCCTTCCGATAGCAATCAGCCCCAGCATTTT. It codes for CASAPSDSNQPQHF. The chain combines TRBV19 with TRBJ1-5, with D unclear. The V gene's germline CDR1 is LNHDA and CDR2 SQIVND (reference sequence). V was shortened by 9 bases and J by 0 bases, with 12 bases between the two germline ends. CDR3 size: 14 residues.

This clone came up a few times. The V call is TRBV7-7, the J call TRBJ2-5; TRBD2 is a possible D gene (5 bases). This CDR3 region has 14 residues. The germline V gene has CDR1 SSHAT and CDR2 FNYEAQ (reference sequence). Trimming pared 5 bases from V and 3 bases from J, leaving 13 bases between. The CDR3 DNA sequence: TGTGCCAGCAGCATCGGCTTGGGAGAAGAGACCCAGTACTTC. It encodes CASSIGLGEETQYF.

The CDR3 loop is CASSRTGREQYF. DNA for the CDR3: TGTGCCAGCAGCCGGACAGGACGCGAGCAGTACTTC. The chain combines TRBV7-8 with TRBJ2-7, with 7 bases matching TRBD1. The CDR3 sequence is 12 residues long. Germline assignment: CDR1 SGHVS and CDR2 FQNEAQ. The ends lost 5 bases at V and 6 bases at J; junction bases unmatched: 4.

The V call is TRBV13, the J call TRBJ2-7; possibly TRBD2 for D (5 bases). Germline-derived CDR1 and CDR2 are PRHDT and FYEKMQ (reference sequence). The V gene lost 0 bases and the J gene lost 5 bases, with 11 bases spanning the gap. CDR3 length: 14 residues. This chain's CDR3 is CASSLGLVSNEQYF. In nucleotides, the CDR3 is TGTGCCAGCAGCTTAGGACTAGTGTCTAACGAGCAGTACTTC.